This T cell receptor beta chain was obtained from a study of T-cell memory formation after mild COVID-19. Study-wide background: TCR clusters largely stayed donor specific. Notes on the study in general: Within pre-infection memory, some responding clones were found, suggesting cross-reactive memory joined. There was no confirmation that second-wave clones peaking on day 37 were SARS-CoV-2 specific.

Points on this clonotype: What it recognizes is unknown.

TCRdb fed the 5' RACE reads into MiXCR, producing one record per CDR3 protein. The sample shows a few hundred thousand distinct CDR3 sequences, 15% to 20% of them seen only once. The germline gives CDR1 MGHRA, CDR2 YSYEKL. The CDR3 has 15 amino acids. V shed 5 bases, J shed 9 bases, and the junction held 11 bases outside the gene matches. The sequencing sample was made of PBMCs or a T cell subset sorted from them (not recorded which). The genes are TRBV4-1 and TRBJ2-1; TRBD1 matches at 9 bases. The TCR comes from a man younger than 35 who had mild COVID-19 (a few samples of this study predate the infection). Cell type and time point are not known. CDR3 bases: TGCGCCAGCAGCGGACCGGGACAGGGATCCGGTGAGCAGTTCTTC. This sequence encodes CASSGPGQGSGEQFF.